The 25 T cell receptor beta chains reported below all come from one sample, sequenced in a study of cytomegalovirus exposure and HLA in healthy donors. The PCR made use of 60 Vbeta and 13 Jbeta primers. The table came from immunoSEQ multiplex PCR; TCRdb's copy has only in-frame clones and leaves some out. Here the sample spans 110,000 to 150,000 clones, 70% to 85% being singletons. Sequenced material: PBMCs. These receptors originate from a woman aged 55-70 years in good health and CMV-seropositive.

The chain employs TRBV6-1 and TRBJ1-2, with D possibly being TRBD1 (6 bases). Between the trimmed V and J ends, which lost 6 bases and 10 bases, there was a span of 15 bases. The CDR3 consists of 12 residues. Germline CDR1 MNHNS, CDR2 SASEGT. As DNA, the CDR3 is TGTGCCAGCAGCTACTGGACAGATGTCTACACCTTC. Protein sequence: CASSYWTDVYTF.

The rearrangement uses TRBV30 and TRBJ2-3; 12 nucleotides agree with TRBD2. Germline CDR1 GTSNPN, CDR2 SVGIG (reference sequence). V was pared by 1 base and J by 6 bases, with 8 bases of the junction left unmatched. There are 16 residues in the CDR3. The CDR3 nucleotides read TGTGCCTGGAGTGCCCTAGCGGGAGGGCCAGGGGATACGCAGTATTTT. This translates into CAWSALAGGPGDTQYF.

This clone appeared a few times. The chain employs TRBV7-9 and TRBJ2-5, with TRBD1 matching 10 bases. The last part of the DNA fits TRBJ2-7 better; the J call may be wrong. The CDR3 spans 14 residues. CDR1 and CDR2 from the germline V gene are SEHNR and FQNEAQ (reference sequence). CDR3 in amino acids: CASSLAGQGYEQYF. The CDR3 DNA is TGTGCCAGCAGCTTAGCGGGACAGGGGTACGAGCAGTACTTC.

V usage is TRBV28 and J usage is TRBJ2-3, with 8 nucleotides matching TRBD1. Germline CDR1 reads MDHEN; CDR2 reads SYDVKM. J lost 4 bases, V lost 6 bases, and 12 bases had no gene match. CDR3 length: 16 residues. The CDR3 region has the DNA TGTGCCAGCAGCCCTTCAGGGGGCCCAGGGGCAGATACGCAGTATTTT. Encoded protein: CASSPSGGPGADTQYF.

The CDR3 sequence: CASSDSTQNNEQFF. The CDR3, as DNA: TGTGCCAGCAGTGACTCGACACAAAACAATGAGCAGTTCTTC. V usage is TRBV2 and J usage is TRBJ2-1; D not certain. Germline V gene sequence: CDR1 SNHLY, CDR2 FYNNEI. V was cut by 3 bases and J by 5 bases, with 11 bases left in between. CDR3 length equals 14 residues.

V is TRBV2 and J is TRBJ1-5; a possible D gene is TRBD1 (6 bases). The germline gives CDR1 SNHLY, CDR2 FYNNEI. The V gene lost 6 bases and the J gene lost 4 bases, with 10 bases spanning the gap. This CDR3 has 13 residues. CDR3 bases: TGTGCCAGCAGAACCGACAGGAATCAGCCCCAGCATTTT. Protein sequence: CASRTDRNQPQHF.

The rearrangement joins TRBV7-3 to TRBJ2-5, with D hard to call. The CDR3 consists of 16 residues. Germline values: CDR1 SGHTA, CDR2 FQGTGA. The V and J ends lost 1 base and 3 bases respectively, with 15 bases between them. The DNA for the CDR3 is TGTGCCAGCAGCTTAAGGTCGGCTGGCGGCAAAGAGACCCAGTACTTC. The encoded protein is CASSLRSAGGKETQYF.

The CDR3 is CASRPTGLSGYGYTF. CDR3 DNA: TGTGCCAGTAGGCCGACGGGACTGTCGGGCTATGGCTACACCTTC. The chain employs TRBV19 and TRBJ1-2; D is possibly TRBD1 (5 bases). The CDR3 runs to 15 residues. Germline V gene lookup returns CDR1 LNHDA and CDR2 SQIVND (reference sequence). V was clipped by 6 bases and J by 4 bases, with 18 bases between them.

This chain links TRBV4-3 with TRBJ2-1; D perhaps matches TRBD1 (6 bases). CDR3 length equals 17 residues. CDR1 is LGHNA and CDR2 is YSLEER in the germline V gene. Trimming shortened V by 0 bases and J by 4 bases, and 16 bases separated the two germline ends. This CDR3 is CASSQDIPGTLYNEQFF. Here the CDR3 DNA reads TGCGCCAGCAGCCAAGATATCCCCGGGACACTTTACAATGAGCAGTTCTTC.

The rearrangement links TRBV7-2 to TRBJ2-5, with D maybe TRBD1 (6 bases). The assigned J gene may be wrong: the sequence end matches TRBJ2-7 better. CDR3 length equals 14 residues. From germline, CDR1 is SGHTA and CDR2 FQGNSA. The CDR3 DNA reads as TGTGCCAGCAGCTTAGCGTCGGACAGTTACGAGCAGTACTTC. It yields the protein CASSLASDSYEQYF.

The chain joins TRBV7-3 to TRBJ2-7; 9 nucleotides agree with TRBD1. Germline lookup yields CDR1 SGHTA and CDR2 FQGTGA. There are 13 residues in the CDR3. V was pared by 5 bases and J by 5 bases, with 4 bases of the junction left unmatched. CDR3 sequence reads: CASSQTGGNEQYF. The CDR3 DNA follows: TGTGCCAGCAGCCAAACAGGGGGCAACGAGCAGTACTTC.

The chain couples TRBV14 to TRBJ2-7; D is ambiguous. Germline loops: CDR1 SGHDN, CDR2 FVKESK. V lost 4 bases to trimming and J lost 1 base, with 8 bases between them. CDR3 length equals 13 residues. The CDR3 DNA sequence: TGTGCCAGCAGCCCCACAGCATCCTACGAGCAGTACTTC. Translated: CASSPTASYEQYF.

This chain joins TRBV7-3 and TRBJ2-7, with 8 bases fitting TRBD1. The germline CDR1 and CDR2 sequences are SGHTA and FQGTGA. This CDR3 has 14 amino acids. V was pared by 5 bases and J by 0 bases, with 3 bases of the junction left unmatched. In DNA, the CDR3 is TGTGCCAGCAGCCCAACAGGGGGCTCCTACGAGCAGTACTTC. Residues: CASSPTGGSYEQYF. Looking up the rest from reference TRBV7-3 and TRBJ2-7 gives the full variable domain: GAGVSQTPSNKVTEKGKYVELRCDPISGHTALYWYRQSLGQGPEFLIYFQGTGAADDSGLPNDRFFAVRPEGSVSTLKIQRTERGDSAVYLCASSPTGGSYEQYFGPGTRLTVT.

The rearrangement uses TRBV29-1 and TRBJ2-1; TRBD2 is a possible D gene (6 bases). The CDR3 runs 13 residues. Germline assignment: CDR1 SQVTM and CDR2 ANQGSEA. V was shortened by 6 bases and J by 8 bases, with 17 bases between the two germline ends. CDR3 bases: TGCAGCGTGGCCCGGGACTCCAAGGATGAGCAGTTCTTC. It specifies CSVARDSKDEQFF.

The V gene is TRBV28, the J gene TRBJ2-1; TRBD2 matches at 9 bases. Germline lookup yields CDR1 MDHEN and CDR2 SYDVKM. There are 21 residues in the CDR3. Trimming cost V 5 bases and J 0 bases; bases outside gene matches: 20. The CDR3 protein is CASSPGGIAGASIGSYNEQFF. CDR3 DNA: TGTGCCAGCAGTCCTGGGGGCATAGCGGGAGCCTCCATAGGCTCCTACAATGAGCAGTTCTTC.

J is TRBJ1-2 and V is TRBV4-1, with 7 bases identical to TRBD1. V was clipped by 1 base and J by 0 bases; unmatched bases: 8. Germline CDR1 MGHRA, CDR2 YSYEKL. There are 17 residues in the CDR3. The CDR3 region is CASSQVKAGGANYGYTF. The CDR3 DNA is TGCGCCAGCAGCCAAGTAAAGGCAGGGGGAGCTAACTATGGCTACACCTTC.

J is TRBJ2-1 and V is TRBV5-4, with D possibly TRBD2 on 5 matching bases. With 4 bases removed from V and 2 bases from J, the gap between germline ends came to 10 bases. This CDR3 is 14 amino acids long. CDR1 SGHNT and CDR2 YYREEE come from the germline V gene (reference sequence). The CDR3 sequence: CASSQGLTYNEQFF. CDR3 DNA sequence: TGTGCCAGCAGCCAAGGACTGACCTACAATGAGCAGTTCTTC. Filled out from reference TRBV5-4 and TRBJ2-1, the complete variable domain reads ETGVTQSPTHLIKTRGQQVTLRCSSQSGHNTVSWYQQALGQGPQFIFQYYREEENGRGNFPPRFSGLQFPNYSSELNVNALELDDSALYLCASSQGLTYNEQFFGPGTRLTVL.

The chain recombines TRBV2 with TRBJ2-5; 11 positions agree with TRBD2. The J call may be faulty, since TRBJ2-7 better matches the DNA end. The CDR3 spans 14 residues. Germline V gene sequence: CDR1 SNHLY, CDR2 FYNNEI. The chain's CDR3 is CASMGTSGTYEQYF. The CDR3 bases are TGTGCCAGCATGGGGACTAGCGGTACCTACGAGCAGTACTTC.

The rearrangement links TRBV18 to TRBJ2-3; the D gene is possibly TRBD1 (6 bases). Germline lookup yields CDR1 KGHSH and CDR2 LQKENI. The CDR3 length is 17 residues. Trimming took off 1 base at V and 4 bases at J, with 18 bases between the two ends. The CDR3 coding sequence is TGTGCCAGCTCACCACGTTTCCAGGGGTTGGCGGCAGATACGCAGTATTTT. This sequence encodes CASSPRFQGLAADTQYF.

This clone is a singleton in its sample. The chain links TRBV7-8 to TRBJ2-1, with 10 nucleotides matching TRBD2. V was pared by 1 base and J by 4 bases, with 1 base of the junction left unmatched. The CDR3 has 15 amino acids. Germline CDR1 reads SGHVS; CDR2 reads FQNEAQ. The CDR3 protein is CASSLGTSGYNEQFF. The CDR3 DNA follows: TGTGCCAGCAGCTTAGGGACTAGCGGTTACAATGAGCAGTTCTTC.

The V call is TRBV5-1, the J call TRBJ2-1; 11 positions match TRBD2. CDR3 length: 17 residues. V gave up 4 bases and J gave up 4 bases; unmatched junction bases: 10. Germline CDR1 is SGHRS and CDR2 is YFSETQ. The CDR3, as DNA: TGCGCCAGCAGCCGGGGACTAGCGGAGACGAGATACAATGAGCAGTTCTTC. It codes for CASSRGLAETRYNEQFF.

V is TRBV30 and J is TRBJ2-1; D may be TRBD2 (6 bases). Germline assignment: CDR1 GTSNPN and CDR2 SVGIG (reference sequence). The CDR3 contains 13 residues. Trimming removed 3 bases from V and 8 bases from J, with 14 bases in between. CDR3 DNA sequence: TGTGCCTGGAGGCGGGGAGGAGGGCATGAGCAGTTCTTC. Encoded protein: CAWRRGGGHEQFF.

The chain uses TRBV6-6 and TRBJ2-7, with TRBD2 matching over 9 bases. In germline, CDR1 is MNHNY, CDR2 SVGAGI (reference sequence). With V trimmed by 9 bases and J by 5 bases, 14 bases remained unmatched. CDR3 length equals 15 residues. This chain's CDR3 is CASQPSAGGPHEQYF. For the CDR3, the DNA is TGTGCCAGTCAACCTTCGGCGGGAGGGCCCCACGAGCAGTACTTC.

The rearrangement uses TRBV9 and TRBJ2-1; 10 bases are a match to TRBD2. This CDR3 spans 15 amino acids. The ends lost 4 bases at V and 7 bases at J; junction bases unmatched: 8. Germline CDR1 and CDR2: SGDLS and YYNGEE. The CDR3 spells CASSLLAGVWNEQFF. The CDR3 nucleotides are TGTGCCAGCAGCCTGCTAGCGGGAGTTTGGAATGAGCAGTTCTTC.

J is TRBJ2-7 and V is TRBV5-4, with TRBD1 as a possible D gene (6 bases). The CDR3 sequence is 18 residues long. Deletions cut 2 bases from V and 4 bases from J, with 25 bases between. Germline V gene data show CDR1 as SGHNT and CDR2 as YYREEE (reference sequence). CDR3 in amino acids: CASSLFGRGLGLHYEQYF. In DNA form, the CDR3 reads TGTGCCAGCAGCTTATTCGGCAGGGGCCTTGGGCTCCATTACGAGCAGTACTTC. Full variable domain (rest looked up from reference TRBV5-4 and TRBJ2-7): ETGVTQSPTHLIKTRGQQVTLRCSSQSGHNTVSWYQQALGQGPQFIFQYYREEENGRGNFPPRFSGLQFPNYSSELNVNALELDDSALYLCASSLFGRGLGLHYEQYFGPGTRLTVT.